The entry below describes one TCR beta chain. The antigen this receptor binds is unknown. No much larger clonotype is one base removed from it; base qualities were not supplied. The data were taken from a study of identical twins (TCRdb year 2016). Regarding the study in general: To test whether fetal clonotypes persist, this study deep-sequenced TCR alpha and beta repertoires from monozygotic twins, from unrelated adults of various ages, and from cord blood. Replicate twin experiments were performed at different times using different library preparation protocols to rule out contamination. The full study reports these points: Fewer insertions were carried by abundant cord blood beta clonotypes; a weaker similar trend was observed in young adult naive repertoires, while no such trend was observed in memory repertoires. Compared with coincidental sharing between unrelated individuals, out-of-frame TCR alpha sequences shared between twins showed an excess of sequences with low generation probability. Excess twin sharing in beta out-of-frame sequences was weaker because fewer shared sequences lowered the signal-to-noise ratio. Because the same donors could not be followed over many years, the conclusions depended on cross-sectional statistical analysis. Out-of-frame TCR alpha sharing in monozygotic twins was systematically underestimated by recombination models, whereas sharing between unrelated individuals was in agreement with the recombination models. Zero-insertion analyses could be partly confounded by invariant T cells such as MAIT and iNKT, though diverse VJ usage argued against such confounding for most clonotypes.

Every donor was a healthy Caucasian. The twin cohort consisted of three pairs of female monozygotic twins, all aged about 18 to 29 years. RNA for TCR libraries was isolated from peripheral blood mononuclear cells. V is cut by 5 bases and J by 4 bases, and the space between the germline ends is 22 bases. The germline V gene supplies CDR1 SGHTA and CDR2 FQGTGA. The CDR3 goes from the cysteine to the phenylalanine over 17 residues. Here the CDR3 DNA is all that survives: 51 bases in frame from base 1. Libraries were constructed by 5' RACE. Reads for this sample came from an Illumina HiSeq 2000. A universal primer binding site was introduced by template switching, and a unique molecular identifier was present in the final cDNA, enabling accurate counting of TCR cDNA molecules. Specific primers in the conserved constant-segment region were used to synthesize first-strand cDNA for TCR alpha and beta chains. To control for contamination, each cDNA library was double barcoded with a SMART-Mk sample barcode plus Illumina barcodes. Two successive PCR steps introduced TruSeq adapter sequences along with Illumina sample barcodes. TCR alpha and beta cDNA libraries were sequenced on the Illumina HiSeq platform with custom primers. On the study's bioinformatics: Raw reads were processed with MiGEC to extract unique molecular identifiers, and MiXCR was used to determine CDR3 positions. For each individual, recombination models were inferred using an EM algorithm with the repgenHMM and IGoR tools. Shared clonotypes were analyzed with the tcR package in R, and sharing was normalized by the product of cloneset sizes. To study raw recombination without the effects of thymic and clonal selection, out-of-frame nonproductive sequences were analyzed. Using fastp trimming at Q25 and MiXCR clonotype assembly, TCRdb reanalyzed the public sequencing data and kept in-frame beta chains. Each entry is one CDR3 protein sequence, shown with its most common DNA and genes. The V and J calls reflect TCRdb's pipeline rather than the authors' work. The sample table records 600,000 to 800,000 distinct CDR3 sequences; approximately 22% of these occur just once. The ten largest account for more than 4% of the sample.

This same sample was also part of a study on T cells expressing NK-cell markers. Per that second paper: TCR beta-chain repertoires were profiled in sorted CD3+CD56+NKG2C+, CD3+CD56+NKG2C- and CD3+CD56-NKG2C+ T-cell subsets from several donors. Seven of the eight sequenced donors were HCMV-seropositive and one was HCMV-seronegative. To restrict sorting to alphabetaTCR-expressing T cells, an anti-gammadeltaTCR antibody was added in several experiments. In roughly 6 donors, the dominant CD3+CD56+NKG2C+ clonotypes ranked among the top 10 CD8+ clonotypes, making up about 1.0-7.5% of CD8+ T cells. Those dominant clonotypes were again the most abundant among CD3+CD56-NKG2C+ cells in a few donors, at about 25-60.1%. Whether the expanded NKG2C-expressing T cell clones were specific for HCMV antigens was left unclear. Randomly selected healthy volunteers, three men and five women, were used as the eight sequenced donors. To determine HCMV serostatus, a commercial ELISA kit was used to detect HCMV-specific IgG in serum. For about 6 donors, unsorted PBMC were also used to sequence bulk peripheral blood T-cell repertoires. MIGEC handled demultiplexing of the reads and grouping by UMI, while MiTCR was used to assemble and quantify clonotypes. To exclude erroneous sequences, only TCR cDNA sequences supported by at least two reads were retained. The tcR package was used for downstream repertoire analysis, with clonotypes matched between fractions based on CDR3 nucleotide sequence plus V segment. Antigen specificity was annotated against VDJdb with VDJmatch, allowing one amino acid substitution in CDR3.

The sequence was obtained from a woman between 18 and 29 years old in good health. The chain is made from TRBV7-3 and TRBJ2-3, with a weak D call of TRBD2 (5 bases match). The sample taken for sequencing was PBMCs. The DNA reads as follows: TGTGCCAGCAGCCGCTTCCCACCGGGCCGGGGTGCAGATACGCAGTATTTT. Its protein is CASSRFPPGRGADTQYF.